This TCR beta chain was identified in a study of blood T cell repertoires in COVID-19. Assay used: immunoSEQ multiplex PCR; TCRdb lists only in-frame clones, some missing. In the table there are some 290,000 clones, around 91% of which are singletons. The CDR3 sequence is 16 residues long. Trimming took 4 bases from V and 15 from J; bases not matched to a gene: 19. CDR1 and CDR2 (germline): LNHDA, SQIVND (reference sequence). This chain links TRBV19 with TRBJ2-1, with 9 bases that match TRBD2. Sequenced material: peripheral blood. The origin of this receptor is a woman in her thirties or forties with COVID-19, enrolled during active disease. The CDR3 DNA reads as TGTGCCAGTAGTACCCTCCGGGGGCTAGCGGGACCGCGAAGGTTCTTC. Translation: CASSTLRGLAGPRRFF.